The present entry profiles one TCR beta chain with its context. Its antigen is undetermined. This beta chain came through as a stray read in a library set up for alpha chains, and its size says little. This sample was included in a study of spatial heterogeneity in lung cancer. Study-wide results and caveats: For expanded intratumoral alpha and beta TCRs, counts tracked tumor mutation counts.

V was pared by 6 bases and J by 2 bases, with 21 bases between. This CDR3 is built from 17 residues. Per the germline V gene, CDR1 is MNHEY and CDR2 is SVGEGT. Time point reported: sample taken at primary tumor resection. TCRdb ran MiXCR on the 5' RACE reads and lists one entry per CDR3 protein. The table includes approximately 6,800 distinct CDR3 sequences, roughly 13% detected once. The rearrangement joins TRBV6-2 or TRBV6-3 to TRBJ2-3; unclear D gene. The origin of this receptor is a male donor with early-stage non-small cell lung cancer. The source material was lung tumor tissue, sampled at surgery. The CDR3 loop is CASRRTSTERLTDTQYF. CDR3 nucleotides: TGTGCCAGCAGGAGAACGAGTACTGAGCGCCTCACAGATACGCAGTATTTT.